The source of this TCR beta chain is a study of blood T cell repertoires in COVID-19. Study as a whole: The samples span acute and convalescent COVID-19 from the United States, Italy and Spain. PBMCs, B-cell-depleted T cells, or T cells provided the cDNA or gDNA that made up the material.

V was cut by 6 bases and J by 2 bases, with 11 bases left in between. The germline V gene has CDR1 SEHNR and CDR2 FQNEAQ (reference sequence). The CDR3 length is 13 residues. As processed by the authors: Counts of nucleated cells, estimated from reference gene primer amplification, were obtained. Only in-frame clones appear in the TCRdb table, and some are missing; sequencing was by immunoSEQ multiplex PCR. V, J and clone size derive from that table, while D and trimming were established from the DNA sequence. The top ten hold about 18% of the sample, which has under 150,000 clones, about 90% seen once.

Input material: peripheral blood. The gene calls are TRBV7-9 and TRBJ2-7; D is perhaps TRBD2 (5 bases). The source is a woman between 45 and 60 years old who had recovered from COVID-19. CDR3 protein: CASRPEGPYEQYF. The CDR3 DNA reads TGTGCCAGCAGGCCAGAGGGCCCCTACGAGCAGTACTTC.